This record concerns one T cell receptor (beta chain) sequence. The antigen is unknown. These data are taken from a study of T cell responses to AZD1222 COVID-19 vaccine. Data came from immunoSEQ multiplex PCR; TCRdb stores just in-frame clones and leaves some out. The sample gives around 99,000 clones, roughly 90% of which show up once; about 8.1% is in the top ten. Second doses were pooled across both intervals (about 4 or about 12 weeks). Study conclusions and caveats: Clonal diversity was possibly underestimated, and white British individuals and females predominated among donors. All repertoire sampling was performed exclusively after the peak T cell response. Baseline seropositivity characterized only a handful of AZD1222 recipients.

Germline assignment: CDR1 MDHEN and CDR2 SYDVKM. The V segment lost 5 bases and the J segment 3 bases; nucleotides outside the gene matches: 2. This CDR3 is built from 14 residues. Sequences were derived from peripheral blood, sampled 28 days after the second AZD1222 dose. The receptor was isolated from an adult who received the AZD1222 COVID-19 vaccine. The rearrangement links TRBV28 to TRBJ1-5; 9 nucleotides agree with TRBD1. CDR3 sequence (DNA): TGTGCCAGCAGTCGGGACAGGGTCAATCAGCCCCAGCATTTT. It codes for CASSRDRVNQPQHF.